One sample yielded the 18 T cell receptor beta chains listed below, sequenced in a study of somatic mutations in cytotoxic T cells in rheumatoid arthritis. Repertoires were generated with immunoSEQ multiplex PCR, while TCRdb's copy carries only in-frame clones and drops some. The sample lists about 19,000 clones; 81% were seen once. Source material: CD8+ T cells sorted from blood. These receptors originate from an adult with rheumatoid arthritis.

The chain links TRBV29-1 to TRBJ2-3, with 7 nucleotides matching TRBD2. Per germline, CDR1 SQVTM and CDR2 ANQGSEA. This CDR3 is 13 amino acids long. V shed 6 bases and J 2 bases; nucleotides not matched to a gene: 5. CDR3: CSVWSGTTDTQYF. DNA of the CDR3: TGCAGCGTCTGGAGCGGGACCACAGATACGCAGTATTTT.

In its sample, this clone was seen a few times. The rearrangement joins TRBV4-3 to TRBJ1-2; D not resolved. Germline V gene data show CDR1 as LGHNA and CDR2 as YSLEER. Trimming left V 1 base short and J 4 bases short, with 22 bases between. The CDR3 has 18 amino acids. CDR3 nucleotides: TGCGCCAGCAGCCAAGTGTCGTACCCAAGATCGGGTACCTATGGCTACACCTTC. Amino acid sequence: CASSQVSYPRSGTYGYTF.

The chain couples TRBV11-2 to TRBJ2-7, with unresolved D. The germline CDR1 and CDR2 sequences are SGHAT and FQNNGV. Trimming cost V 0 bases and J 3 bases, with 15 bases left between them. CDR3 size: 16 residues. The CDR3 loop is CASSLEPYNLFYEQYF. CDR3 nucleotide sequence: TGTGCCAGCAGCTTAGAGCCTTATAACCTTTTCTACGAGCAGTACTTC.

This clone was detected a few times. The V and J genes are TRBV4-1 and TRBJ2-1, with no clear D. This CDR3 region has 11 residues. Germline assignment: CDR1 MGHRA and CDR2 YSYEKL. Between the trimmed V and J ends, which lost 4 bases and 9 bases, there was a span of 7 bases. The CDR3 coding sequence is TGCGCCAGCAGCCGGGGAAGTGAGCAGTTCTTC. This gives the protein CASSRGSEQFF.

This clone was recorded a few times. The chain is built from TRBV14 and TRBJ1-5; possible D gene TRBD1, 6 bases. CDR3 length: 14 amino acids. Germline CDR1 reads SGHDN; CDR2 reads FVKESK. V was clipped by 4 bases and J by 3 bases, with 10 bases between them. CDR3 DNA: TGTGCCAGCAGCCCCAGGGGTTACAATCAGCCCCAGCATTTT. This translates into CASSPRGYNQPQHF.

V gene TRBV13 combines with J gene TRBJ2-7; weak D call: TRBD2 (6 bases). The V end lost 4 bases, the J end lost 0 bases, and 13 bases lay between the germline ends. The CDR3 has 15 amino acids. Germline V lookup: CDR1 PRHDT, CDR2 FYEKMQ (reference sequence). CDR3 in amino acids: CASSWSPGDSYEQYF. The CDR3 nucleotides are TGTGCCAGCAGCTGGTCCCCGGGGGACTCCTACGAGCAGTACTTC.

This sequence joins TRBV7-2 and TRBJ2-3, with 12 positions matching TRBD2. CDR3 size: 19 residues. Germline loops: CDR1 SGHTA, CDR2 FQGNSA. V was pared by 1 base and J by 0 bases, with 8 bases of the junction left unmatched. CDR3 loop: CASSLGLTSGSRSTDTQYF. The CDR3 coding sequence is TGTGCCAGCAGCTTAGGGTTGACTAGCGGGAGCAGGAGCACAGATACGCAGTATTTT. Combining the CDR3 with reference TRBV7-2 and TRBJ2-3 gives the whole variable domain GAGVSQSPSNKVTEKGKDVELRCDPISGHTALYWYRQSLGQGLEFLIYFQGNSAPDKSGLPSDRFSAERTGGSVSTLTIQRTQQEDSAVYLCASSLGLTSGSRSTDTQYFGPGTRLTVL.

The chain couples TRBV19 to TRBJ2-1; 10 nucleotides align to TRBD1. The trim removed 5 bases at V and 7 bases at J, leaving 8 bases unmatched. The CDR3 is 15 amino acids. Germline V gene lookup returns CDR1 LNHDA and CDR2 SQIVND (reference sequence). The CDR3 is CASSPRWDRGNEQFF. CDR3 DNA sequence: TGTGCCAGTAGTCCTCGATGGGACAGGGGTAATGAGCAGTTCTTC. The variable domain in full, completed from reference TRBV19 and TRBJ2-1, reads DGGITQSPKYLFRKEGQNVTLSCEQNLNHDAMYWYRQDPGQGLRLIYYSQIVNDFQKGDIAEGYSVSREKKESFPLTVTSAQKNPTAFYLCASSPRWDRGNEQFFGPGTRLTVL.

This chain uses TRBV9 with TRBJ2-7; a possible D gene is TRBD2 (6 bases). This CDR3 contains 14 residues. Germline assignment: CDR1 SGDLS and CDR2 YYNGEE. Trimming pared 4 bases from V and 0 bases from J, leaving 11 bases between. The DNA of the CDR3 is TGTGCCAGCAGCCCAGGGACTTACTCCTACGAGCAGTACTTC. Protein: CASSPGTYSYEQYF.

The genes are TRBV19 and TRBJ2-7, with 7 positions matching TRBD2. CDR3 length equals 15 residues. Germline V gene lookup returns CDR1 LNHDA and CDR2 SQIVND (reference sequence). V gave up 1 base and J gave up 4 bases; unmatched junction bases: 7. The CDR3, as DNA: TGTGCCAGTAGTATAGGGACTAGGAAGACGTACGAGCAGTACTTC. Its translation: CASSIGTRKTYEQYF.

The V and J genes are TRBV21-1 and TRBJ2-7; no check of the table's D call, TRBD2, against the DNA was made. TRBV21-1 is assigned pseudogene status. The CDR3 spans 18 residues. The CDR3: CASSISPGLFFPSYEQYF. Written as DNA, the CDR3 is TGTGCCAGCAGCATCTCCCCCGGACTTTTTTTCCCGTCCTACGAGCAGTACTTC.

This chain uses TRBV6-6 with TRBJ2-7; weak D call: TRBD2 (5 bases). The ends were cut back, 1 base at V and 2 bases at J, with 9 bases in the middle. The CDR3 sequence is 14 residues long. Germline values: CDR1 MNHNY, CDR2 SVGAGI (reference sequence). DNA for the CDR3: TGTGCCAGCAGTTACTTGAGGGTTCCCTACGAGCAGTACTTC. It is translated as CASSYLRVPYEQYF.

V gene TRBV28 combines with J gene TRBJ2-1, with D perhaps TRBD2 (6 bases). The CDR3 has 14 residues. Germline-derived CDR1 and CDR2 are MDHEN and SYDVKM. Trimming took 3 bases from V and 6 from J, leaving 12 bases between them. CDR3 coding DNA: TGTGCCAGCAGTTTCTGGGACTCATCCAATGAGCAGTTCTTC. The encoded protein is CASSFWDSSNEQFF. The full variable domain, completed using reference TRBV28 and TRBJ2-1, is DVKVTQSSRYLVKRTGEKVFLECVQDMDHENMFWYRQDPGLGLRLIYFSYDVKMKEKGDIPEGYSVSREKKERFSLILESASTNQTSMYLCASSFWDSSNEQFFGPGTRLTVL.

This clone was observed a handful of times. The chain carries TRBV2 and TRBJ1-2, with a tentative D call TRBD1 (6 bases). From germline, CDR1 is SNHLY and CDR2 FYNNEI. CDR3 length equals 14 residues. V lost 6 bases and J 1 base, leaving 12 bases between the germline ends. In DNA form, the CDR3 reads TGTGCCAGCAGCCTACGACAGGATAACTATGGCTACACCTTC. Its translation is CASSLRQDNYGYTF.

A few counts support this clone. This chain uses TRBV6-4 with TRBJ2-6, with D perhaps given as TRBD1 or TRBD2 (5 bases each). Germline V CDR1 and CDR2: MRHNA, SNTAGT. V lost 2 bases and J 0 bases, leaving 5 bases between the germline ends. The CDR3 loop spans 15 amino acids. As DNA, the CDR3 is TGTGCCAGCAGTGACGGGGGCTCTGGGGCCAACGTCCTGACTTTC. This translates into CASSDGGSGANVLTF.

This chain joins TRBV9 and TRBJ1-1; a weak D match, TRBD1 (6 bases). Between the trimmed V and J ends, which lost 1 base and 1 base, there was a span of 17 bases. This CDR3 is 17 amino acids long. Germline CDR1 reads SGDLS; CDR2 reads YYNGEE. CDR3 protein: CASSVTGTIPTNTEAFF. The CDR3 DNA is TGTGCCAGCAGCGTAACAGGGACTATCCCCACGAACACTGAAGCTTTCTTT. Based on the CDR3 plus reference TRBV9 and TRBJ1-1, the full variable domain is DSGVTQTPKHLITATGQRVTLRCSPRSGDLSVYWYQQSLDQGLQFLIQYYNGEERAKGNILERFSAQQFPDLHSELNLSSLELGDSALYFCASSVTGTIPTNTEAFFGQGTRLTVV.

The chain carries TRBV2 and TRBJ1-5; tentative D call: TRBD1 (5 bases). The CDR3 is 15 amino acids. Germline lookup yields CDR1 SNHLY and CDR2 FYNNEI. V shed 4 bases and J shed 1 base, with 11 bases lying between them. CDR3 protein: CASSGTRLSNQPQHF. CDR3 in DNA: TGTGCCAGCAGTGGGACACGGTTGAGCAATCAGCCCCAGCATTTT.

This clone was counted a few times. This chain connects TRBV27 to TRBJ2-7; D gene uncertain. Germline CDR1 reads MNHEY; CDR2 reads SMNVEV (reference sequence). The CDR3 is 14 residues long. V lost 3 bases and J lost 3, with 12 bases in between. CDR3 sequence (DNA): TGTGCCAGCAGTTTGGTGCAGATGGGCTACGAGCAGTACTTC. It specifies CASSLVQMGYEQYF.